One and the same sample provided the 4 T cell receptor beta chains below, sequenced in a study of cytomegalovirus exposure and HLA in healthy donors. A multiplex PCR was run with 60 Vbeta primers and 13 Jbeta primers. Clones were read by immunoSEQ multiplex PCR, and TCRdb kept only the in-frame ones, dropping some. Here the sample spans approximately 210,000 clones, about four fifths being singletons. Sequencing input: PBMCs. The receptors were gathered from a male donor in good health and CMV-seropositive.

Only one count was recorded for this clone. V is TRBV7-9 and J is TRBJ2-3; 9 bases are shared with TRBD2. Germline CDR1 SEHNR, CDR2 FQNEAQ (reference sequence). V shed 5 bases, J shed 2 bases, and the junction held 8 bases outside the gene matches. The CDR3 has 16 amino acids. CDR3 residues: CASSTLAGHLTDTQYF. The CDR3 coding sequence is TGTGCCAGCAGCACCCTAGCGGGGCACCTCACAGATACGCAGTATTTT.

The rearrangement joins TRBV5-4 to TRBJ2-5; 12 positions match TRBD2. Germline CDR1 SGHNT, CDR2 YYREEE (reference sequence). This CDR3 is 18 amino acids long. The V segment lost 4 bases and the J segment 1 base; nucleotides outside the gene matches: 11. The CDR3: CASSTLAGGGEAQETQYF. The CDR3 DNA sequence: TGTGCCAGCAGCACACTAGCGGGAGGCGGGGAGGCCCAAGAGACCCAGTACTTC.

CDR3 residues: CASSGRGKGEYSNQPQHF. The CDR3 DNA is TGTGCCAGTAGTGGGAGGGGGAAAGGGGAGTATAGCAATCAGCCCCAGCATTTT. The rearrangement links TRBV19 to TRBJ1-5, with D possibly TRBD1 on 6 matching bases. Germline V lookup: CDR1 LNHDA, CDR2 SQIVND (reference sequence). This CDR3 comprises 18 residues. V lost 5 bases and J 0 bases, leaving 20 bases between the germline ends.

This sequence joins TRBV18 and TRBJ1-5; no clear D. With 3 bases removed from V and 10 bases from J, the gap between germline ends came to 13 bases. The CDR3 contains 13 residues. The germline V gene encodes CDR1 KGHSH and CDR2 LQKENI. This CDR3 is CASSPGGSLPQHF. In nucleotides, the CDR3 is TGTGCCAGCTCACCCGGAGGTAGCCTCCCCCAGCATTTT.